Listed below are T cell receptor beta chains from one sample, sequenced in a study of blood T cells in healthy people across ages. TCRdb reprocessed the 5' RACE reads via MiXCR and lists one record per CDR3 protein. The table shows around 1,700,000 distinct CDR3 sequences, with under 30% occurring only once. Sequences were obtained from blood. All receptors derive from a woman aged 30 to 39 in good health. Each CDR3 is given with its conserved first and last residue. The order of the fields is clone size, CDR3 length, J gene, D gene, V gene, CDR3 protein, CDR3 DNA. A D gene is named only where the DNA matches it firmly. Clone size, where shown, is once, few, many, or a class for clones that have expanded.

>few|9|TRBJ2-7|NA|TRBV29-1
CSGGDEQYF
TGCAGCGGAGGGGATGAGCAGTACTTC
>NA|14|TRBJ2-3|NA|TRBV7-2
CASSSRAGSDTQYF
TGTGCCAGCAGCTCTCGGGCAGGGTCAGATACGCAGTATTTT
>NA|11|TRBJ1-2|NA|TRBV29-1
CGVDQGRGYTF
TGCGGCGTTGACCAGGGCCGGGGCTACACCTTC
>few|14|TRBJ2-5|NA|TRBV5-1
CASSLAREKETQYF
TGCGCCAGCAGCTTGGCCAGGGAAAAAGAGACCCAGTACTTC
>many|19|TRBJ1-2|TRBD1|TRBV10-3
CAIRDPGPDRVRVDYGYTF
TGTGCCATCAGAGACCCAGGGCCGGACAGGGTACGGGTGGACTATGGCTACACCTTC
>NA|17|TRBJ2-4|TRBD2|TRBV5-1
CASSLDLAGGAKNVQYF
TGCGCCAGCAGCTTGGACCTAGCGGGAGGGGCCAAAAACGTTCAGTACTTC
>many|14|TRBJ2-6|NA|TRBV7-2
CASSSHSGANVLTF
TGTGCCAGCAGCTCCCATTCCGGGGCCAACGTCCTGACTTTC
>few|17|TRBJ2-3|TRBD2|TRBV4-2
CASSQSPGGGVTDTQYF
TGTGCCAGCAGCCAATCCCCCGGGGGGGGGGTCACAGATACGCAGTATTTT
>NA|13|TRBJ2-7|NA|TRBV3-1
CASSHAIVAEQYF
TGTGCCAGCAGCCACGCTATAGTCGCTGAGCAGTACTTC
>few|16|TRBJ2-7|NA|TRBV6-5
CASTVKGRGILSEQYF
TGTGCCAGCACCGTAAAGGGGAGGGGGATATTGAGCGAGCAGTACTTC
>NA|15|TRBJ1-5|TRBD1|TRBV28
CASSQRQGEGQPQHF
TGTGCCAGCAGTCAACGACAGGGAGAAGGTCAGCCCCAGCATTTT
>NA|12|TRBJ2-7|NA|TRBV9
CANTEGTYEQYF
TGTGCCAACACCGAAGGAACCTACGAGCAGTACTTC
>many|15|TRBJ2-7|NA|TRBV10-3
CAIRDSRDLKGEQYF
TGTGCCATCAGGGATAGTCGGGACCTCAAAGGCGAGCAGTACTTC
>NA|13|TRBJ2-1|NA|TRBV10-3
CAIRESEGNEQFF
TGTGCCATCAGGGAGTCCGAGGGTAATGAGCAGTTCTTC
>NA|13|TRBJ2-7|NA|TRBV3-1
CASSQGNAREQYF
TGTGCCAGCAGCCAAGGAAATGCAAGGGAGCAGTACTTC
>NA|15|TRBJ1-2|NA|TRBV4-3
CASSQDRVTEYGYTF
TGCGCCAGCAGCCAAGATAGGGTGACAGAATATGGCTACACCTTC
>NA|15|TRBJ2-1|TRBD2|TRBV6-5
CASSPKRGNYNEKFF
TGTGCCAGCAGTCCAAAGCGGGGAAACTACAATGAGAAGTTCTTC
>few|14|TRBJ2-3|TRBD1|TRBV29-1
CSAERQGARDTQYF
TGCAGCGCCGAACGTCAGGGGGCTAGAGATACGCAGTATTTT
>NA|16|TRBJ2-3|TRBD2|TRBV6-2/TRBV6-3
CASGSTSGGAEDTQYF
TGTGCCAGCGGGTCAACCAGCGGGGGGGCCGAAGATACGCAGTATTTT
>NA|14|TRBJ2-6|NA|TRBV7-9
CASTTDSGANVLTF
TGTGCCAGCACCACCGACTCTGGGGCCAACGTCCTGACTTTC
>NA|15|TRBJ2-1|NA|TRBV5-1
CASSLWDSGGNEQFF
TGCGCCAGCAGCTTGTGGGACTCAGGGGGTAATGAGCAGTTCTTC
>NA|15|TRBJ2-3|NA|TRBV12-3/TRBV12-4
CASSSSGIFWDTQYF
TGTGCCAGCAGTTCCTCAGGGATCTTTTGGGATACGCAGTATTTT
>NA|15|TRBJ1-2|NA|TRBV6-1
CASSELRLTNYGYTF
TGTGCCAGCAGTGAACTGAGGTTAACTAACTATGGCTACACCTTC
>NA|11|TRBJ1-1|NA|TRBV20-1
CSARVRVEAFF
TGCAGTGCTAGAGTTCGGGTAGAAGCTTTCTTT
>NA|15|TRBJ2-7|TRBD1|TRBV5-1
CASFNPGTGAYEQYF
TGCGCCAGTTTCAACCCCGGGACAGGGGCCTACGAGCAGTACTTC
>few|15|TRBJ2-4|TRBD1|TRBV2
CASRPQTGERNIRYF
TGTGCCAGCAGGCCGCAGACAGGGGAGCGAAACATTCGGTACTTC
>NA|15|TRBJ2-7|NA|TRBV20-1
CSARDSADPFYEQYF
TGCAGTGCTAGAGATTCAGCGGACCCTTTCTACGAGCAGTACTTC
>many|15|TRBJ2-3|TRBD2|TRBV5-1
CASRRSGTSTDTQYF
TGCGCCAGCAGACGTAGCGGGACTAGCACAGATACGCAGTATTTT
>few|14|TRBJ2-7|TRBD1|TRBV7-3
CASSASGTGNEQYF
TGTGCCAGCAGCGCCTCCGGGACAGGGAACGAGCAGTACTTC
>few|16|TRBJ2-1|NA|TRBV5-1
CASSPGSGEGHNEQFF
TGCGCCAGCAGCCCGGGATCCGGTGAAGGGCACAATGAGCAGTTCTTC
>many|14|TRBJ2-7|NA|TRBV6-5
CASSPLQGSYEQYF
TGTGCCAGCAGCCCCTTACAGGGATCCTACGAGCAGTACTTC
>NA|13|TRBJ2-7|TRBD2|TRBV20-1
CSASASGDYEQYF
TGCAGTGCTAGTGCTAGCGGAGACTACGAGCAGTACTTC
>few|13|TRBJ2-6|NA|TRBV9
CASSQTNSDVLTF
TGTGCCAGCAGCCAAACAAACTCCGACGTCCTGACTTTC
>NA|13|TRBJ1-5|NA|TRBV7-3
CASNRWGNQPQHF
TGTGCCAGCAACCGCTGGGGCAATCAGCCCCAGCATTTT
>few|16|TRBJ2-1|NA|TRBV3-1
CASSAGSGGPYNEQFF
TGTGCCAGCAGCGCCGGAAGTGGGGGACCCTACAATGAGCAGTTCTTC
>few|15|TRBJ2-7|NA|TRBV11-2
CASSWEQVSFYEQYF
TGTGCCAGCAGCTGGGAGCAAGTTTCCTTCTACGAGCAGTACTTC
>NA|16|TRBJ2-6|NA|TRBV19
CASSISDSSGANVLTF
TGTGCCAGTAGTATTTCGGACAGCTCTGGGGCCAACGTCCTGACTTTC
>NA|16|TRBJ1-2|TRBD1|TRBV3-1
CASSQGTGEIGHGYTF
TGTGCCAGCAGCCAAGGGACAGGGGAGATCGGTCATGGCTACACCTTC
>many|16|TRBJ2-7|NA|TRBV27
CASSLFGLGQTYEQYF
TGTGCCAGCAGTCTTTTTGGGTTGGGACAAACCTACGAGCAGTACTTC
>few|14|TRBJ1-2|TRBD1|TRBV20-1
CSALTDRGLYGYTF
TGCAGTGCTCTGACCGACAGGGGGCTGTATGGCTACACCTTC
>few|15|TRBJ2-7|TRBD1|TRBV7-9
CASSDTRQGWDEQYF
TGTGCCAGCAGCGATACTCGACAGGGCTGGGACGAGCAGTACTTC
>NA|15|TRBJ2-1|NA|TRBV28
CAGSSVFLGYNEQFF
TGTGCCGGCAGTTCCGTCTTTTTGGGTTACAATGAGCAGTTCTTC
>once|12|TRBJ2-7|NA|TRBV12-3/TRBV12-4
CASSGDSCEQYF
TGTGCCAGCAGCGGCGACAGTTGCGAGCAGTACTTC
>few|11|TRBJ2-5|NA|TRBV18
CASSPRVTQYF
TGTGCCAGCTCACCCCGGGTGACCCAGTACTTC
>few|16|TRBJ1-2|TRBD1|TRBV29-1
CSVLRDRDNWSYGYTF
TGCAGCGTCCTCCGGGACAGGGATAACTGGTCTTATGGCTACACCTTC
>few|17|TRBJ2-3|TRBD2|TRBV7-6
CASSLAGGRYRTDTQYF
TGTGCCAGCAGCTTAGCGGGCGGGAGGTACCGCACAGATACGCAGTATTTT
>NA|19|TRBJ2-7|NA|TRBV27
CASSPQTSLSGVLQHEQYF
TGTGCCAGCAGTCCCCAGACTAGTCTTTCAGGGGTCTTGCAGCACGAGCAGTACTTC
>few|15|TRBJ1-2|NA|TRBV13
CASSLSTDSNYGYTF
TGTGCCAGCAGCTTATCGACTGATTCTAACTATGGCTACACCTTC
>NA|14|TRBJ1-1|NA|TRBV27
CASREFEGGTEAFF
TGTGCCAGCCGAGAATTTGAGGGAGGGACTGAAGCTTTCTTT
>NA|15|TRBJ1-2|TRBD1|TRBV25-1
CASSDRAGGAYGYTF
TGTGCCAGCAGTGATCGGGCAGGGGGCGCCTATGGCTACACCTTC
>many|16|TRBJ2-1|TRBD1|TRBV12-3/TRBV12-4
CASSSTGTGGYNEQFF
TGTGCCAGCAGCTCTACGGGGACAGGGGGCTACAATGAGCAGTTCTTC
>few|15|TRBJ1-1|TRBD1|TRBV30
CAWSGQGVGNTEAFF
TGTGCCTGGAGTGGGCAGGGGGTAGGGAACACTGAAGCTTTCTTT
>few|15|TRBJ2-5|TRBD2|TRBV5-1
CASSRTYSGEETQYF
TGCGCCAGCAGCCGAACATACAGCGGGGAAGAGACCCAGTACTTC
>NA|12|TRBJ2-1|NA|TRBV4-1
CASNLTGSEQFF
TGCGCCAGCAACCTGACTGGGAGTGAGCAGTTCTTC